This T cell receptor beta chain comes out of a study of blood T cell repertoires in COVID-19. About the research overall: Italy, Spain and the United States were the sources of the convalescent and acute COVID-19 samples. PBMCs, B-cell-depleted T cells, or T cells were the source of the cDNA or gDNA that made up the material.

In the original analysis: Cell counts per sample came from amplifying reference gene primers. The data were produced by immunoSEQ multiplex PCR, yet TCRdb's version contains in-frame clones alone and is incomplete. V and J calls and clone size are given by that table; D and trimming were obtained from the DNA. The table records around 290,000 clones, around 87% of them present only once. The J segment lost 5 bases and the V segment lost 3 bases, leaving 15 bases of the junction unmatched. CDR3 length equals 17 residues. Germline CDR1 and CDR2: SGDLS and YYNGEE. This chain links TRBV9 with TRBJ2-5, with 8 nucleotides matching TRBD2. The TCR comes from a woman between 50 and 59 years old who had recovered from COVID-19. Sequences were obtained from peripheral blood. The CDR3 bases are TGTGCCAGCAGCGCTACCCCCGGGACTAGGGGGAGGGAGACCCAGTACTTC. Residues: CASSATPGTRGRETQYF.